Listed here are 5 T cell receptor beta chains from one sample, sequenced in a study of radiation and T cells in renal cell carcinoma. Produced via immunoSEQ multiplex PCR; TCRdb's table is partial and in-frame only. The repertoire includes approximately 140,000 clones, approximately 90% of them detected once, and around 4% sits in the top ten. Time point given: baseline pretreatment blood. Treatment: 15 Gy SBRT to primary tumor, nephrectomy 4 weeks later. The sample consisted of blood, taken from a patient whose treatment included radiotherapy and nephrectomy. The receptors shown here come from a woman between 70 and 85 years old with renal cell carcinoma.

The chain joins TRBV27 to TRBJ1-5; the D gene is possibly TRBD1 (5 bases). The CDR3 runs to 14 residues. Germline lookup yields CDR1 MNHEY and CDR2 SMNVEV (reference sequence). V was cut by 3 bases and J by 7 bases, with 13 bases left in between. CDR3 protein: CASSFRVNMQPQHF. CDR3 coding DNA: TGTGCCAGCAGTTTCAGGGTAAATATGCAGCCCCAGCATTTT.

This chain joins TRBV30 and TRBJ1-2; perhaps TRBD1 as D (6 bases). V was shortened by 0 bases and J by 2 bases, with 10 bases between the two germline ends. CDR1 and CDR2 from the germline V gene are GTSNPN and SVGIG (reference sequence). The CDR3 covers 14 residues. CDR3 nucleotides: TGTGCCTGGAGTGTCGGGACACTAAACTATGGCTACACCTTC. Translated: CAWSVGTLNYGYTF.

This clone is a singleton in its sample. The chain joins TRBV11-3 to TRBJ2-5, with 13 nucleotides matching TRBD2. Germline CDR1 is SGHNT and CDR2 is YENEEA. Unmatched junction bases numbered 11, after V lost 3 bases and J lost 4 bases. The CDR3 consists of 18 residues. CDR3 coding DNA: TGTGCCAGCAGCTTTCAAACCCAACTAGCGGGGGGGCCAGAGACCCAGTACTTC. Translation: CASSFQTQLAGGPETQYF.

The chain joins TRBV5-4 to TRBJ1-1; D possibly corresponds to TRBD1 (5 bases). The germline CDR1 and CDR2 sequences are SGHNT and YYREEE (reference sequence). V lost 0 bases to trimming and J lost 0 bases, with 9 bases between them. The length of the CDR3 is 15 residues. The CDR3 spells CASSLGPGLNTEAFF. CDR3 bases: TGTGCCAGCAGCTTGGGCCCGGGACTGAACACTGAAGCTTTCTTT.

DNA for the CDR3: TGTGCCAGCAGCCCGGGGTATAATTCACCCCTCCACTTT. Encoded protein: CASSPGYNSPLHF. The chain employs TRBV6-5 and TRBJ1-6; D not resolved. The CDR3 covers 13 residues. The V end lost 6 bases, the J end lost 4 bases, and 7 bases lay between the germline ends. Looked up from germline, CDR1 is MNHEY and CDR2 is SVGAGI.